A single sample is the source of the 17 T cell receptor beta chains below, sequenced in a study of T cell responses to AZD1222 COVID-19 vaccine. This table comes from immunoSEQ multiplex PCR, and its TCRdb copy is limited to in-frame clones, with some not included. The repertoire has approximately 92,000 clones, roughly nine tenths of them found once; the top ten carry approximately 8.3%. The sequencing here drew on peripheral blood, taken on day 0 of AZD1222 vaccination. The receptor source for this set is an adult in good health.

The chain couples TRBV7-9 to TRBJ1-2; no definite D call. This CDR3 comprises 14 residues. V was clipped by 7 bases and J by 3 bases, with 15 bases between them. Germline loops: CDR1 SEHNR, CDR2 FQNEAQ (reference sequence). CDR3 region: CASTKFDKHYGYTF. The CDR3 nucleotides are TGTGCCAGCACCAAATTCGACAAGCACTATGGCTACACCTTC.

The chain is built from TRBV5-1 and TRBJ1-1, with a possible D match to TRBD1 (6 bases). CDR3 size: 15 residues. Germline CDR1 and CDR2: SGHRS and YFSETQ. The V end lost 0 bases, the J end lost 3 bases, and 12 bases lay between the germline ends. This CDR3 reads CASSLDPGADTEAFF. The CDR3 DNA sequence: TGCGCCAGCAGCTTGGACCCGGGGGCAGACACTGAAGCTTTCTTT. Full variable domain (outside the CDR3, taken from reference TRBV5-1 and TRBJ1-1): KAGVTQTPRYLIKTRGQQVTLSCSPISGHRSVSWYQQTPGQGLQFLFEYFSETQRNKGNFPGRFSGRQFSNSRSEMNVSTLELGDSALYLCASSLDPGADTEAFFGQGTRLTVV.

The CDR3 sequence: CASSRTGGAGYTF. For the CDR3, the DNA is TGTGCCAGCAGTCGGACAGGGGGCGCTGGCTACACCTTC. The chain has TRBV7-9 and TRBJ1-2, with 11 bases that match TRBD1. The CDR3 sequence is 13 residues long. CDR1 and CDR2 from the germline V gene are SEHNR and FQNEAQ (reference sequence). The V and J ends lost 6 bases and 7 bases, in that order; junction bases with no gene match: 4.

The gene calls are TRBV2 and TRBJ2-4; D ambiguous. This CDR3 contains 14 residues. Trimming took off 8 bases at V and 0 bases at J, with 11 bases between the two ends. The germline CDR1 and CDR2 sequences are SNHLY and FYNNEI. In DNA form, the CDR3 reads TGTGCCAGCGACGGACCGGGAGCCAAAAACATTCAGTACTTC. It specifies CASDGPGAKNIQYF.

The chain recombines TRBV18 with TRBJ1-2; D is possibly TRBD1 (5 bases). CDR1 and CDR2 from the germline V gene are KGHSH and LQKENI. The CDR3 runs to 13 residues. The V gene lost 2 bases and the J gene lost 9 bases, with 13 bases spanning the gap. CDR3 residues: CASSPDSDLRYTF. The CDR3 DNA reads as TGTGCCAGCTCACCAGACAGCGACCTCCGCTACACCTTC. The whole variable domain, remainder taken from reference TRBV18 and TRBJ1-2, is NAGVMQNPRHLVRRRGQEARLRCSPMKGHSHVYWYRQLPEEGLKFMVYLQKENIIDESGMPKERFSAEFPKEGPSILRIQQVVRGDSAAYFCASSPDSDLRYTFGSGTRLTVV.

CDR3 region: CASSQEWQPISGANVLTF. CDR3 nucleotide sequence: TGCGCCAGCAGCCAGGAGTGGCAGCCTATCTCTGGGGCCAACGTCCTGACTTTC. The J gene is TRBJ2-6, the V gene TRBV4-3; D is uncertain. The CDR3 extends over 18 amino acids. Trimming took off 3 bases at V and 0 bases at J, with 15 bases between the two ends. The germline gives CDR1 LGHNA, CDR2 YSLEER.

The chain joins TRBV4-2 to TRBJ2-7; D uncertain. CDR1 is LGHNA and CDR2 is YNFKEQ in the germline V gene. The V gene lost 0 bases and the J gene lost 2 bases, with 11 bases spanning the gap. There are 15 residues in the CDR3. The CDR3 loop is CASSQDLQRTYEQYF. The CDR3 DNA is TGTGCCAGCAGCCAAGACCTCCAGCGCACCTACGAGCAGTACTTC.

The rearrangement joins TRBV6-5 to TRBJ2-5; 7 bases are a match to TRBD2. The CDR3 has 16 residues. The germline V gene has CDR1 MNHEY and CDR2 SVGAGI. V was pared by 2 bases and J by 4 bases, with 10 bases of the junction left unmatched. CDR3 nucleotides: TGTGCCAGCAGTTACGGGTGGCGGGGGTTAGTAGAGACCCAGTACTTC. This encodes CASSYGWRGLVETQYF.

This chain's CDR3 is CASSPPGAGGSGYTF. The CDR3, as DNA: TGCGCCAGCAGCCCTCCGGGGGCAGGGGGTTCTGGCTACACCTTC. V and J are TRBV5-1 and TRBJ1-2; 7 bases fit TRBD1. The V and J ends lost 4 bases and 7 bases, in that order; junction bases with no gene match: 13. Germline V gene lookup returns CDR1 SGHRS and CDR2 YFSETQ. There are 15 residues in the CDR3.

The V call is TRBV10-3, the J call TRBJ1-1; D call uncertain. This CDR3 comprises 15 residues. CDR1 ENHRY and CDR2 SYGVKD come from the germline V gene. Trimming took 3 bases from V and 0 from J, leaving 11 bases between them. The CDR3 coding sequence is TGTGCCATCAGTGACAACAGCATAATGAACACTGAAGCTTTCTTT. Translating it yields CAISDNSIMNTEAFF.

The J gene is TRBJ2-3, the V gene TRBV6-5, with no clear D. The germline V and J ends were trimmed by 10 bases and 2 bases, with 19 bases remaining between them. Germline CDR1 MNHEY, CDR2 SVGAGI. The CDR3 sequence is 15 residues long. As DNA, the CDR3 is TGTGCCACCTCCTTACACGCGACTTACACAGATACGCAGTATTTT. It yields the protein CATSLHATYTDTQYF.

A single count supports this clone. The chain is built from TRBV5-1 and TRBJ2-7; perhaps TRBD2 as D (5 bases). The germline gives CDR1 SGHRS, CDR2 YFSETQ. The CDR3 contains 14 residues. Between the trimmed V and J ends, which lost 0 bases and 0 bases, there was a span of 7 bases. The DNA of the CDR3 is TGCGCCAGCAGCTTGGGTGGGAGCTCCTACGAGCAGTACTTC. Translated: CASSLGGSSYEQYF.

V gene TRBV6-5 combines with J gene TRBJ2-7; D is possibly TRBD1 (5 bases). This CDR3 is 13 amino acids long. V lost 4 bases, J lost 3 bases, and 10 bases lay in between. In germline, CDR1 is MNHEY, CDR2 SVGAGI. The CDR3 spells CASSFLQGYEQYF. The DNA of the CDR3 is TGTGCCAGCAGTTTCCTCCAGGGCTACGAGCAGTACTTC.

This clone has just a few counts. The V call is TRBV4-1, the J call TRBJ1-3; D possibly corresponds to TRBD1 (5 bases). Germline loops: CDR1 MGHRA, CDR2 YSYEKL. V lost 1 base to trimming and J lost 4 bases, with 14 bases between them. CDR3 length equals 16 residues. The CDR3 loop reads CASSQVLEGTGNTIYF. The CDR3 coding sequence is TGCGCCAGCAGCCAAGTCCTTGAGGGGACCGGAAACACCATATATTTT.

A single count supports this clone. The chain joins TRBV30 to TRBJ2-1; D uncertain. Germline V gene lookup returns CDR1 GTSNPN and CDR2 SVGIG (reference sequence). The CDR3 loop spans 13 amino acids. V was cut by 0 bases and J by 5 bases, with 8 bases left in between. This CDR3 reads CAWSVTQNNEQFF. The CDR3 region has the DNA TGTGCCTGGAGTGTTACACAGAACAATGAGCAGTTCTTC.

The CDR3 here is CASSLDRAYYGYTF. CDR3 DNA: TGTGCCAGCAGCCTCGACAGGGCCTACTATGGCTACACCTTC. The gene calls are TRBV5-5 and TRBJ1-2; the match to TRBD1 covers 7 bases. V gave up 4 bases and J gave up 3 bases; unmatched junction bases: 6. The CDR3 runs to 14 residues. Germline values: CDR1 SGHKS, CDR2 YYEKEE (reference sequence).

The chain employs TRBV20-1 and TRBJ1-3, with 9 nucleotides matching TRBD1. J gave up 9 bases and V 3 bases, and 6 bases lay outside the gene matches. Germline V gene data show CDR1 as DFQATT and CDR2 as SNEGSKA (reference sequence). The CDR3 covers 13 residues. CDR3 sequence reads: CSASRQGEITIYF. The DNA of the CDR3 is TGCAGTGCTAGTAGACAGGGGGAAATCACCATATATTTT.